Sequencing of this T cell receptor beta chain was carried out in a study of cytomegalovirus exposure and HLA in healthy donors. Findings and caveats of the study: In a later analysis, 15,000 to 20,000 TCR beta sequences were associated with HLA alleles at 0.05 false discovery rate. The majority of CMV-associated TCR beta chains were reported as apparently HLA-restricted in a later analysis.

It was with 60 Vbeta and 13 Jbeta primers that the PCR ran. Data came from immunoSEQ multiplex PCR; TCRdb stores just in-frame clones and leaves some out. The sample has fewer than 200,000 clones. V lost 1 base and J 0 bases, leaving 6 bases between the germline ends. CDR3 size: 15 residues. The V gene's germline CDR1 is SEHNR and CDR2 FQNEAQ (reference sequence). Regarding this clone: Its antigen remains unidentified.

This receptor was identified in a woman in her sixties in good health and CMV-seronegative. Sequencing was carried out using PBMCs. V gene TRBV7-9 combines with J gene TRBJ2-2; D is ambiguous. CDR3 loop: CASSLVSANTGELFF. For the CDR3, the DNA is TGTGCCAGCAGCTTAGTGAGCGCGAACACCGGGGAGCTGTTTTTT.